The entry below describes one TCR beta chain. The TCR beta CDR3 regions underwent amplification using RNA transcripts as the source. HTBI primers drove first-round RT-PCR of the TCR CDR3. TCRdb reanalysed the multiplex PCR reads using MiXCR and keeps one entry per CDR3 protein. The sample has more than 350,000 distinct CDR3 sequences, approximately 14% seen once. The germline V gene encodes CDR1 MDHEN and CDR2 SYDVKM. V lost 5 bases to trimming and J lost 2 bases; unmatched junction nucleotides: 8. The CDR3 has 15 amino acids. The source of the sample is a study of T cells in Graves' hyperthyroidism and ophthalmopathy.

The chain joins TRBV28 to TRBJ2-7, with 8 positions matching TRBD1. The material sequenced was blood. This TCR came from a woman aged 25 to 39 with Graves' ophthalmopathy. CDR3 in DNA: TGTGCCAGCAGTGGGGCGGACAGGGTAGCCTACGAGCAGTACTTC. Protein: CASSGADRVAYEQYF. The variable domain in full, with the rest retrieved from reference TRBV28 and TRBJ2-7, is DVKVTQSSRYLVKRTGEKVFLECVQDMDHENMFWYRQDPGLGLRLIYFSYDVKMKEKGDIPEGYSVSREKKERFSLILESASTNQTSMYLCASSGADRVAYEQYFGPGTRLTVT.